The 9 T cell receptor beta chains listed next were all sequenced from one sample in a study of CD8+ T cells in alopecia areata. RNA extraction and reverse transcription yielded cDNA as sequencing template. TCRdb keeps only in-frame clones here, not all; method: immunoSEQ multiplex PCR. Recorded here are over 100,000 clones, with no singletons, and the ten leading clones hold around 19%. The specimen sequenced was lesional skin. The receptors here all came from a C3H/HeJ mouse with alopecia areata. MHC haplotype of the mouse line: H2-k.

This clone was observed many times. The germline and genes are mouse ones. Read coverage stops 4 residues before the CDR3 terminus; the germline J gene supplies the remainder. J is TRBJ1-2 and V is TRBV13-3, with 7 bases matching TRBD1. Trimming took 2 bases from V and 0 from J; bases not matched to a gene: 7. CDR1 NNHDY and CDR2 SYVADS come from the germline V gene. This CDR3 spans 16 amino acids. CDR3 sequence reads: CASSERDRNANSDYTF. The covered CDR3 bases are TGTGCCAGCAGTGAGAGGGACAGAAATGCAAACTCC.

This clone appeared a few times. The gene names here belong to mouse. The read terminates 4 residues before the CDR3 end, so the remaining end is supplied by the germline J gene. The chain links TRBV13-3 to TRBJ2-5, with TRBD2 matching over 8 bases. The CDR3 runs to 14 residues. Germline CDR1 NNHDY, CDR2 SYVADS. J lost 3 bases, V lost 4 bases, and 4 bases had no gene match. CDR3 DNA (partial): TGTGCCAGCAGTATCTGGGGGGCGCAAGAC. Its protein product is CASSIWGAQD. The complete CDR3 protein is CASSIWGAQDTQYF.

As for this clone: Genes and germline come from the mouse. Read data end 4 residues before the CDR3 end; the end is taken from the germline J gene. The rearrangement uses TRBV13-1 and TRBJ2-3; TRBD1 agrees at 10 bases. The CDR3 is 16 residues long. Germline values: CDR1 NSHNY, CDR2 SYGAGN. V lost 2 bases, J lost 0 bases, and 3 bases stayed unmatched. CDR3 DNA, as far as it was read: TGTGCCAGCAGTGAACGGGACAGGGGTAGTGCAGAA. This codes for CASSERDRGSAE. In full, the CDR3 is CASSERDRGSAETLYF.

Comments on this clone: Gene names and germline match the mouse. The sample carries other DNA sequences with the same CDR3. The sequenced part of the CDR3 DNA is TGTGCCAGCAGTATCCGGCAGGGCGGGACA. Protein product: CASSIRQGGT. The entire CDR3 reads CASSIRQGGTEVFF. The chain employs TRBV19 and TRBJ1-1, with a possible D match to TRBD1 (5 bases). The sequence runs out 4 residues before the end of the CDR3; the remainder is reconstructed from the germline J gene. The CDR3 has 14 residues. Germline-derived CDR1 and CDR2 are FNHDT and SITEND (reference sequence).

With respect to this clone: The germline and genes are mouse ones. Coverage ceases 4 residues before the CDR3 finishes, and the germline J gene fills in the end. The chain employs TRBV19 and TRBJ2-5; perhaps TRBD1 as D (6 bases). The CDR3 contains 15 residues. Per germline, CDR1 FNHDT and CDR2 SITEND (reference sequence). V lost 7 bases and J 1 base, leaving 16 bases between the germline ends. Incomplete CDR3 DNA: TGTGCCAGCTCTCCCTACAGGGACGACCAAGAC. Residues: CASSPYRDDQD. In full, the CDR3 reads CASSPYRDDQDTQYF.

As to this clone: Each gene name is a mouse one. CDR3 sequence reads: CASVGGSAETLYF. CDR3 bases read: TGTGCCAGCGTGGGGGGGAGTGCAGAA. V and J are TRBV13-3 and TRBJ2-3; 8 nucleotides agree with TRBD2. The read ends 4 residues before the CDR3 terminus; that terminus is restored from the germline J gene. Trimming removed 7 bases from V and 0 bases from J; junction bases left unmatched: 1. The CDR3 totals 13 residues. Germline CDR1 is NNHDY and CDR2 is SYVADS.

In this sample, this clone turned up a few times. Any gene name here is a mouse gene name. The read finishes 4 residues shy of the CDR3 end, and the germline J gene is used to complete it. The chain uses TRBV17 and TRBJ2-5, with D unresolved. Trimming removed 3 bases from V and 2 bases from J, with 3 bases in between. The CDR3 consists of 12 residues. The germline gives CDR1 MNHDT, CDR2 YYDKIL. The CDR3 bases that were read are TGTGCTAGCAGTAGCAGCCAAGAC. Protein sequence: CASSSSQD. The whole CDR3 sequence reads CASSSSQDTQYF.

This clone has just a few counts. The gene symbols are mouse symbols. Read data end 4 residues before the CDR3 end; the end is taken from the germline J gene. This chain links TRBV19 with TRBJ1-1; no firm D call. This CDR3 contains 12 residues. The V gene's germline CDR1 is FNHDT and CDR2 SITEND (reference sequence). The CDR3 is CASSITHLEVFF. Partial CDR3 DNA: TGTGCCAGCAGTATAACACATCTA.

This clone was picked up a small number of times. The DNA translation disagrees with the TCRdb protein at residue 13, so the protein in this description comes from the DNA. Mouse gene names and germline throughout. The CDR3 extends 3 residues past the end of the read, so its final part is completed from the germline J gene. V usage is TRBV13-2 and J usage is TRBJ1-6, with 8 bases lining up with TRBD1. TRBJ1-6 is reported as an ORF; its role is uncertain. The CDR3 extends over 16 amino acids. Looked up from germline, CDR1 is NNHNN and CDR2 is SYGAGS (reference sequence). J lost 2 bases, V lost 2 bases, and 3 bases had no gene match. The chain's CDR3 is CASGDDRGPYNSPLYF. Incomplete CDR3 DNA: TGTGCCAGCGGTGACGACAGGGGTCCCTATAATTCGCCC.